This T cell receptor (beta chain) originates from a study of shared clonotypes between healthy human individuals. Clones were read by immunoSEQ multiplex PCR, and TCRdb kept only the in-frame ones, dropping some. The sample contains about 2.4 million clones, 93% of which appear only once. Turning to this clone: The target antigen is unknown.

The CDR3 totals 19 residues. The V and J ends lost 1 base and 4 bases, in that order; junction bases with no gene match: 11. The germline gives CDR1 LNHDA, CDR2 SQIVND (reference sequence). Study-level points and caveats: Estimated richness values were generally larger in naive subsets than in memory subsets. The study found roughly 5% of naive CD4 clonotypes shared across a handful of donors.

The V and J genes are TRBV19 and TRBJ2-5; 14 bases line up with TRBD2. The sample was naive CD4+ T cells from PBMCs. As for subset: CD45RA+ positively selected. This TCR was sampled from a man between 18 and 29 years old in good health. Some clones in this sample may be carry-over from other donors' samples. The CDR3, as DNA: TGTGCCAGTAGTATAGGGCGGACTAGCGGGAGGTTGATGGGAGAGACCCAGTACTTC. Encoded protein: CASSIGRTSGRLMGETQYF.